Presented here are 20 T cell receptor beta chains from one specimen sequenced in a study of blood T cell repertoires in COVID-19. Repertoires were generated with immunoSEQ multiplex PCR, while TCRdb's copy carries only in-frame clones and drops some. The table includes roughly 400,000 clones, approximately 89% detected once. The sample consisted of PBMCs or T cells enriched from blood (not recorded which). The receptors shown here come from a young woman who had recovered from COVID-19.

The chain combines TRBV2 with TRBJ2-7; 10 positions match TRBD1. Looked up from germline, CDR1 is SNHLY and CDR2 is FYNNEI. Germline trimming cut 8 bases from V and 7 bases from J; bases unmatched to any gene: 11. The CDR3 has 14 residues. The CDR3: CASGRQGARGEQYF. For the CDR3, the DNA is TGTGCCAGCGGACGACAGGGGGCTCGTGGGGAGCAGTACTTC. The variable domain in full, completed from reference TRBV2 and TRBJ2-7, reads EPEVTQTPSHQVTQMGQEVILRCVPISNHLYFYWYRQILGQKVEFLVSFYNNEISEKSEIFDDQFSVERPDGSNFTLKIRSTKLEDSAMYFCASGRQGARGEQYFGPGTRLTVT.

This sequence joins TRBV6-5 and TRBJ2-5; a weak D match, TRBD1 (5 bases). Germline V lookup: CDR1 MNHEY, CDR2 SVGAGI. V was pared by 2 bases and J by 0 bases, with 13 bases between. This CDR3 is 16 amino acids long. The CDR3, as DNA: TGTGCCAGCAGTTACGGGGAAGGGGTGTACCAAGAGACCCAGTACTTC. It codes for CASSYGEGVYQETQYF.

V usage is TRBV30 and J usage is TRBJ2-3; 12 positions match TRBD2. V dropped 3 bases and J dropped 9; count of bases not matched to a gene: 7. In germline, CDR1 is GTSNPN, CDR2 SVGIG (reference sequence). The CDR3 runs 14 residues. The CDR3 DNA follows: TGTGCCTGGAGCCTAGCGGGGGGGGAGTGGACGCAGTATTTT. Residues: CAWSLAGGEWTQYF. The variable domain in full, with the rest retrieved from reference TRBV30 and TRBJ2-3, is SQTIHQWPATLVQPVGSPLSLECTVEGTSNPNLYWYRQAAGRGLQLLFYSVGIGQISSEVPQNLSASRPQDRQFILSSKKLLLSDSGFYLCAWSLAGGEWTQYFGPGTRLTVL.

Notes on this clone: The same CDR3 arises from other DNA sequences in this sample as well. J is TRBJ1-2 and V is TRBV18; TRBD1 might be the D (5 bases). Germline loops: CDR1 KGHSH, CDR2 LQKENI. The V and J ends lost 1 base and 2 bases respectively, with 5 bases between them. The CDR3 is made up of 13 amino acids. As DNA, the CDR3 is TGTGCCAGCTCACCACAGGGGAACTATGGCTACACCTTC. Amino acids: CASSPQGNYGYTF.

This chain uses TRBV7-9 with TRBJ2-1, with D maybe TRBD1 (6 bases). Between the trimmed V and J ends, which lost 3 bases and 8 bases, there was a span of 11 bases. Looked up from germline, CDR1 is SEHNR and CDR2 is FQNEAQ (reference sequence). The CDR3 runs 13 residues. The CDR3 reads CASSFQQGYEQFF. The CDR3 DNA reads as TGTGCCAGCAGCTTCCAACAGGGCTATGAGCAGTTCTTC.

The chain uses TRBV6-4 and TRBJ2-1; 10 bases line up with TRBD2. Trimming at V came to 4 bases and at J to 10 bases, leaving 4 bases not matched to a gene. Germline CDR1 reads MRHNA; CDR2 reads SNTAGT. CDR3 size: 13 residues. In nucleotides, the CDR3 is TGTGCCAGCAGTGCGCTAGCGGGGGAGGAGCAGTTCTTC. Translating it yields CASSALAGEEQFF.

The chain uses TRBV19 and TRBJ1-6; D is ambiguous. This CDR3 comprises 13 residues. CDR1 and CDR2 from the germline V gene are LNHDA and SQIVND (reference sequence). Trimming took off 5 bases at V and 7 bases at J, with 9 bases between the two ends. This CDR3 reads CASSVTANSPLHF. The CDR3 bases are TGTGCCAGTAGTGTTACAGCCAATTCACCCCTCCACTTT.

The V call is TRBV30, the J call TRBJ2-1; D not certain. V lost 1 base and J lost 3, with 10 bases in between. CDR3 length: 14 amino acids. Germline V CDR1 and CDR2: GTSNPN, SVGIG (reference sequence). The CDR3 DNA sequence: TGTGCCTGGAGTGATCCGTCCCTCTACAATGAGCAGTTCTTC. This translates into CAWSDPSLYNEQFF.

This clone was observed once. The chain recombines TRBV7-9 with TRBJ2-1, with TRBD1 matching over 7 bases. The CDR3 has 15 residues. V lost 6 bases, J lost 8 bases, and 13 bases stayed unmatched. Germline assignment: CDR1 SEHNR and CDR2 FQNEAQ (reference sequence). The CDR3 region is CASSSGQAVGDEQFF. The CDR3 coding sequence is TGTGCCAGCAGTTCCGGACAGGCTGTCGGCGATGAGCAGTTCTTC.

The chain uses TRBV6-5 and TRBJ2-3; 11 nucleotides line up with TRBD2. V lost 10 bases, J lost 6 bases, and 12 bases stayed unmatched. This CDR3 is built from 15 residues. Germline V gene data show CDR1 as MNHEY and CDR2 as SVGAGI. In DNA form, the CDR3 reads TGTGCCACTAAGATCGTAGCGGGAGGGTCCGATACGCAGTATTTT. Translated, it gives CATKIVAGGSDTQYF.

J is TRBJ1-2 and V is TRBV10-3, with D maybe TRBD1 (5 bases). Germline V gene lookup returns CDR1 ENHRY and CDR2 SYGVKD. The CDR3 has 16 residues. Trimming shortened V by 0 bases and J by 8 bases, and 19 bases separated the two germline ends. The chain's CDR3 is CAISESGRDDLAGYTF. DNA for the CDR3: TGTGCCATCAGTGAGTCGGGCAGGGATGACCTTGCAGGCTACACCTTC.

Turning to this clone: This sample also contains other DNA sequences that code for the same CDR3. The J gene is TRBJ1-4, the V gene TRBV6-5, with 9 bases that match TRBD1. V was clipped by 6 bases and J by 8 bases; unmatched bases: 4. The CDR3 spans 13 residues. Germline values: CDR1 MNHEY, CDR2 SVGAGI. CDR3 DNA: TGTGCCAGCAGCCGGGACAGGGCAGAAAAACTGTTTTTT. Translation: CASSRDRAEKLFF.

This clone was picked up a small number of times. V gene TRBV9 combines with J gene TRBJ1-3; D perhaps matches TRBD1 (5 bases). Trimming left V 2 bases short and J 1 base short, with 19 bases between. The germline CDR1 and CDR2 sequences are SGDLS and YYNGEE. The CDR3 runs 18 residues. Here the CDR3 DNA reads TGTGCCAGCAGCGTCCCTTCGGGGGGGGGAATGTCTGGAAACACCATATATTTT. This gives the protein CASSVPSGGGMSGNTIYF.

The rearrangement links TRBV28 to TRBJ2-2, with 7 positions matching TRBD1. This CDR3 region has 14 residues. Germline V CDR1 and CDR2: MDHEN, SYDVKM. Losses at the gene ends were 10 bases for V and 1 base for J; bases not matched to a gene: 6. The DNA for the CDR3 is TGTGCCACCGCGACAGGGATGAACACCGGGGAGCTGTTTTTT. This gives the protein CATATGMNTGELFF.

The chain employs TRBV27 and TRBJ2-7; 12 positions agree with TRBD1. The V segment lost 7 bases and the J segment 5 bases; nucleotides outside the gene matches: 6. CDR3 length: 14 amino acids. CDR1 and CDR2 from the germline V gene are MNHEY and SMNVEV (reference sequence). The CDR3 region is CASTTGTGGNEQYF. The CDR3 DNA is TGTGCCAGCACTACCGGGACAGGGGGCAACGAGCAGTACTTC.

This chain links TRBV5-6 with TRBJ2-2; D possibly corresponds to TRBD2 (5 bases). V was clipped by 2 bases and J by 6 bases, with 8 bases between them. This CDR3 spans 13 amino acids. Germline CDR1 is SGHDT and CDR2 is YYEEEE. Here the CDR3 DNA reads TGTGCCAGCAGCTTAAGCGGTCCCGGGGAGCTGTTTTTT. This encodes CASSLSGPGELFF.

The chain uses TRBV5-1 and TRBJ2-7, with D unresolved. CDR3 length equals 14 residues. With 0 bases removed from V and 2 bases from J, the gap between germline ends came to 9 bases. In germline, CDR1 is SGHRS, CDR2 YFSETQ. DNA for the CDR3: TGCGCCAGCAGCTTGGGGGCCAGCCCCTACGAGCAGTACTTC. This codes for CASSLGASPYEQYF.

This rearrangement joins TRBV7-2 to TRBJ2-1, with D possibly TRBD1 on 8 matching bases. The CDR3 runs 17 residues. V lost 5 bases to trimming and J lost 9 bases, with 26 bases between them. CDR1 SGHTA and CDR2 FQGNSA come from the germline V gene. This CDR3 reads CASSPRLAPTGVGEQFF. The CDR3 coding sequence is TGTGCCAGCAGCCCCCGACTAGCCCCGACAGGGGTGGGTGAGCAGTTCTTC.

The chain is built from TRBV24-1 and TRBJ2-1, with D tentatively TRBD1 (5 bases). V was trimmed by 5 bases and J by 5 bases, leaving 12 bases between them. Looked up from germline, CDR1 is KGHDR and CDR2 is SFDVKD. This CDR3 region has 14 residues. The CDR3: CATSGGRIDNEQFF. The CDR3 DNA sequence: TGTGCCACCAGTGGGGGCAGGATCGACAATGAGCAGTTCTTC.

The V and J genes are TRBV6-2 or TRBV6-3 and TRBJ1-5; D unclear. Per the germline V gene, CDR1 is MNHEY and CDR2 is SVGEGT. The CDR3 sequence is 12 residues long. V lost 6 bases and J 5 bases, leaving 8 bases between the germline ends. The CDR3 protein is CASSLLYQPQHF. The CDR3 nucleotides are TGTGCCAGCAGCCTCTTATATCAGCCCCAGCATTTT.